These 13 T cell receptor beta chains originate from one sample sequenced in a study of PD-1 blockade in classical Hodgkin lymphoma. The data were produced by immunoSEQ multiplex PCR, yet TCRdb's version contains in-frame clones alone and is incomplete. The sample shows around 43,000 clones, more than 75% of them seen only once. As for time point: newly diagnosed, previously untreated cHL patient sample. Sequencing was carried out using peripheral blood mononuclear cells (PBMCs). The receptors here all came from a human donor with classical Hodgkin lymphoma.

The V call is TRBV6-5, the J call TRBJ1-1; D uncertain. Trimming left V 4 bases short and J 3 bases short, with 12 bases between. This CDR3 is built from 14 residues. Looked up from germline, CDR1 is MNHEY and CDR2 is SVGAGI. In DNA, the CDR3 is TGTGCCAGCAGTTCACAGCTCGGGGACACTGAAGCTTTCTTT. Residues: CASSSQLGDTEAFF.

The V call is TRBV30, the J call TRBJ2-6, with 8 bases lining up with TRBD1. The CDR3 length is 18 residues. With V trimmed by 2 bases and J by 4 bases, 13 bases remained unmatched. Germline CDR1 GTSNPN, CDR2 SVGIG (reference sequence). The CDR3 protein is CAWSTGTGVSKGANVLTF. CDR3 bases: TGTGCCTGGAGTACGGGGACAGGAGTTTCGAAAGGGGCCAACGTCCTGACTTTC.

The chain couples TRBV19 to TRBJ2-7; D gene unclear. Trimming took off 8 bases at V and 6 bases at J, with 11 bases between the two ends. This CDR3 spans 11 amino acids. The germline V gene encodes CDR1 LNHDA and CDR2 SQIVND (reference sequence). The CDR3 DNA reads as TGTGCCAGTGGGCCCACCTCCGAGCAGTACGTC. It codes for CASGPTSEQYV.

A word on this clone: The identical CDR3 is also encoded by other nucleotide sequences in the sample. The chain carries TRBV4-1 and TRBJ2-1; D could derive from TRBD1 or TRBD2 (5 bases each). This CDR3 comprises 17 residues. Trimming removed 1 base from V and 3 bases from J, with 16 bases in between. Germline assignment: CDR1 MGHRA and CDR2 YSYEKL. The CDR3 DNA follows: TGCGCCAGCAGCCAAGTGCCGGGAACGGGGCTCTACAATGAGCAGTTCTTC. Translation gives CASSQVPGTGLYNEQFF.

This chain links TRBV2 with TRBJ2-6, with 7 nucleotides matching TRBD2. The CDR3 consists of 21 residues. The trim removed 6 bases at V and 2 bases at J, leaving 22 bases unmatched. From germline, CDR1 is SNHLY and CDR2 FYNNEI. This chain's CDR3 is CASRFEVGLPPGGAGANVLTF. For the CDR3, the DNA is TGTGCCAGCAGATTTGAAGTGGGCCTCCCCCCGGGGGGAGCTGGGGCCAACGTCCTGACTTTC.

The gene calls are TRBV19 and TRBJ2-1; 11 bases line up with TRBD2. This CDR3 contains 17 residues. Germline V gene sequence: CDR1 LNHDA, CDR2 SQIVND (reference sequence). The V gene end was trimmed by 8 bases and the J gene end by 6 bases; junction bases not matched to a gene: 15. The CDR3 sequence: CASHPSFTSGRINEQFF. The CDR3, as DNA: TGTGCCAGTCATCCCTCTTTCACTAGCGGGAGAATCAATGAGCAGTTCTTC.

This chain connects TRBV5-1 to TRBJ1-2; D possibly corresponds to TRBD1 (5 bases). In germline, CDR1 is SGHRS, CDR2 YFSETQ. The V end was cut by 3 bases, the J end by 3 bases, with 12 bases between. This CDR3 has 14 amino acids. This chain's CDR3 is CASSSLPGDYGYTF. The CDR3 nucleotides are TGCGCCAGCAGCTCCCTACCGGGGGACTATGGCTACACCTTC. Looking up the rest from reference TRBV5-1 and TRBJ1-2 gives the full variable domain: KAGVTQTPRYLIKTRGQQVTLSCSPISGHRSVSWYQQTPGQGLQFLFEYFSETQRNKGNFPGRFSGRQFSNSRSEMNVSTLELGDSALYLCASSSLPGDYGYTFGSGTRLTVV.

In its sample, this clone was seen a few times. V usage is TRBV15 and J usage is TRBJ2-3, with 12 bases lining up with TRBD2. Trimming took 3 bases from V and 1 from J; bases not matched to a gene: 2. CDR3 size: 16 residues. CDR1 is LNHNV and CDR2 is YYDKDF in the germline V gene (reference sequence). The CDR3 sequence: CATSRTSGSGTDTQYF. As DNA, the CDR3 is TGTGCCACCAGCAGGACTAGCGGGAGCGGCACAGATACGCAGTATTTT.

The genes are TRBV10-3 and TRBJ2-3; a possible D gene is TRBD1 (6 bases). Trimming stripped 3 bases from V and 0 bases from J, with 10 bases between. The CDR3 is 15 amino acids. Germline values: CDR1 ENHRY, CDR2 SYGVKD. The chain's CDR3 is CAISDGGRSTDTQYF. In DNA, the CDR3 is TGTGCCATCAGTGATGGGGGCCGTAGCACAGATACGCAGTATTTT.

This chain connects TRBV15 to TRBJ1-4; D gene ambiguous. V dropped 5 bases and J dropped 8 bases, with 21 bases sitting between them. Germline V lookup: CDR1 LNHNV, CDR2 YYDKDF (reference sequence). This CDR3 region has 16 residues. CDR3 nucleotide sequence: TGTGCCACCAGCCGACGCAAAAGGGATTTGGGGGAAAAACTGTTTTTT. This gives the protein CATSRRKRDLGEKLFF.

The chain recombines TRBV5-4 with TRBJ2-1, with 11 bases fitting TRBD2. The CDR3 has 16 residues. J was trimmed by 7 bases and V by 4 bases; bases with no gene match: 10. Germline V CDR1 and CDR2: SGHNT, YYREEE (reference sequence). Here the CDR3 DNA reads TGTGCCAGCAGCGACCGTAGCGGGAGGGCCGTGAATGAGCAGTTCTTC. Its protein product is CASSDRSGRAVNEQFF.

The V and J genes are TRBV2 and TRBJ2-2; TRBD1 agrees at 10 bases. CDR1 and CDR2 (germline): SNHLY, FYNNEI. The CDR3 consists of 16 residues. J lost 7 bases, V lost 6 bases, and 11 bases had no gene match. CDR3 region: CASSSWTGGKDGELFF. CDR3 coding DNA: TGTGCCAGCAGCTCCTGGACAGGGGGAAAGGACGGGGAGCTGTTTTTT. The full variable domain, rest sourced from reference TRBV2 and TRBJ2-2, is EPEVTQTPSHQVTQMGQEVILRCVPISNHLYFYWYRQILGQKVEFLVSFYNNEISEKSEIFDDQFSVERPDGSNFTLKIRSTKLEDSAMYFCASSSWTGGKDGELFFGEGSRLTVL.

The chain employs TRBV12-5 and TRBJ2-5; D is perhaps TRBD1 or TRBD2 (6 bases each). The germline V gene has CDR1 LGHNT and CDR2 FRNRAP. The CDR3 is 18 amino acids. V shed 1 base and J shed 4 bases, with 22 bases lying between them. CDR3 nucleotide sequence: TGTGCTAGTGGTTTGGGCTTGGGGGGCAGGGTGGGAGCAGAGACCCAGTACTTC. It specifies CASGLGLGGRVGAETQYF.